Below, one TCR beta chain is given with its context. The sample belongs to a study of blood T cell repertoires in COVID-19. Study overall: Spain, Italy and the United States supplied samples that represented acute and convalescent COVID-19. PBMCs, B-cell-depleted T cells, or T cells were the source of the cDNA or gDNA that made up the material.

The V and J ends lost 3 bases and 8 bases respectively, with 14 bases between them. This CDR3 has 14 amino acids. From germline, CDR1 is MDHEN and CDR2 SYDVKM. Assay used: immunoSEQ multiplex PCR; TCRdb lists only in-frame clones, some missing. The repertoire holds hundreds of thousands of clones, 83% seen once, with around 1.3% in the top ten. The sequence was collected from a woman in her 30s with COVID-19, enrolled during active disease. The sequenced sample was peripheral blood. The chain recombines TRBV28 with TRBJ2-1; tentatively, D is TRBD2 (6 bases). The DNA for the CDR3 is TGTGCCAGCAGTTTGAGGACTACGGGGGATGAGCAGTTCTTC. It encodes CASSLRTTGDEQFF.